This paragraph reports one T cell receptor (beta chain). Antigen: not known. This CDR3 contains 14 residues. V was pared by 0 bases and J by 1 base, with 6 bases between. CDR1 and CDR2 from the germline V gene are MNHEY and SVGAGI. This sample is drawn from a study of T cell repertoires in cytomegalovirus infection. Study as a whole: An indication of both CMV infection and matching HLA type came from public TCR beta signatures. Study-wide findings and caveats: Carriers of CMV and the relevant HLA type were discriminated by public TCR beta frequency.

TCRdb used MiXCR to reprocess the reads, holding one entry per CDR3 protein. Among around 550,000 distinct CDR3 sequences listed, about 25% were seen once. The specimen was PBMCs. This chain joins TRBV6-5 and TRBJ2-5; D call uncertain. The origin of this receptor is a human donor in good health (CMV status not recorded). Some clones in this sample may be carry-over from other donors' samples. The CDR3 here is CASSYSYSQETQYF. In nucleotides, the CDR3 is TGTGCCAGCAGTTACTCGTACAGCCAAGAGACCCAGTACTTC.